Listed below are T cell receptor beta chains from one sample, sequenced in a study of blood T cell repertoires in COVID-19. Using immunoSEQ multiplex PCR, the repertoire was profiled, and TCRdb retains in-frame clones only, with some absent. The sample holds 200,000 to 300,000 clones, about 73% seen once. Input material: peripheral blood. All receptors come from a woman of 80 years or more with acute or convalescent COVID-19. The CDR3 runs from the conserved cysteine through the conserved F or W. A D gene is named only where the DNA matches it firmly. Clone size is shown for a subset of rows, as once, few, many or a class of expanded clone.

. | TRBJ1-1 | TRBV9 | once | CASSVAGTLNTEAFF | TGTGCCAGCAGCGTAGCCGGGACACTGAACACTGAAGCTTTCTTT
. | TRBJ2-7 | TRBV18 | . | CASSPQFIAYEQYF | TGTGCCAGCTCACCTCAGTTTATCGCCTACGAGCAGTACTTC
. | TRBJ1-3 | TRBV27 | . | CASSPWGGAVGNTIYF | TGTGCCAGCAGCCCTTGGGGTGGGGCGGTTGGAAACACCATATATTTT
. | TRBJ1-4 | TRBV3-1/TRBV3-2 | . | CASSQDRREKLFF | TGTGCCAGCAGCCAAGATCGGAGAGAAAAACTGTTTTTT
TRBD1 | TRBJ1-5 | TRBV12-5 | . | CASGQDRSLGEQPQHF | TGTGCTAGTGGTCAGGACAGGTCGCTGGGGGAGCAGCCCCAGCATTTT
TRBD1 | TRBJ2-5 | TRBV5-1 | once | CASSATGQGVGETQYF | TGCGCCAGCAGCGCGACGGGACAGGGGGTCGGGGAGACCCAGTACTTC
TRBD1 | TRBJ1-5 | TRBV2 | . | CASSERGSGQGKMQPQHF | TGTGCCAGCAGTGAAAGGGGGTCGGGACAGGGTAAGATGCAGCCCCAGCATTTT
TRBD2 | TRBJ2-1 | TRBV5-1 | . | CASSLVSGRGDNEQFF | TGCGCCAGCAGCTTGGTTAGCGGGAGGGGCGACAATGAGCAGTTCTTC
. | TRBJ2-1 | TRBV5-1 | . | CASSLGDTYNEQFF | TGCGCCAGCAGCTTGGGGGACACCTACAATGAGCAGTTCTTC
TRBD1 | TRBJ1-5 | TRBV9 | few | CASSVSGQFNQPQHF | TGTGCCAGCAGCGTATCGGGACAGTTTAATCAGCCCCAGCATTTT
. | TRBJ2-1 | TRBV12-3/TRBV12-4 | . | CASSPNRVPEQFF | TGTGCCAGCAGCCCCAACAGGGTACCTGAGCAGTTCTTC
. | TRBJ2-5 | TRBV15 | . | CATSRDRGVGETQYF | TGTGCCACCAGCAGAGATCGCGGGGTTGGAGAGACCCAGTACTTC
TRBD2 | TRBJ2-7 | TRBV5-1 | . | CASSLPGTSGRAWEQYF | TGCGCCAGCAGCTTGCCAGGGACTAGCGGGAGGGCCTGGGAGCAGTACTTC
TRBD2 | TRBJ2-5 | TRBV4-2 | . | CASSQGLAGFSETQYF | TGTGCCAGCAGCCAAGGACTAGCGGGATTCAGCGAGACCCAGTACTTC
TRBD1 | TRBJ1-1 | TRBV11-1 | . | CASSGTGATEAFF | TGTGCCAGCTCCGGGACAGGGGCCACTGAAGCTTTCTTT
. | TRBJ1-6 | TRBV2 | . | CASSVLNSPLHF | TGTGCCAGCAGTGTTCTCAATTCACCCCTCCACTTT
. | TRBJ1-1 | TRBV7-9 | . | CASSLRQMNTEAFF | TGTGCCAGCAGCCTTCGACAGATGAACACTGAAGCTTTCTTT
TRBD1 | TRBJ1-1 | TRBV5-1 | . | CASSPGGTANTEAFF | TGCGCCAGCAGCCCGGGCGGGACAGCGAACACTGAAGCTTTCTTT
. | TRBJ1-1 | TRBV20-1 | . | CSVEDNTEAFF | TGCAGTGTGGAGGATAACACTGAAGCTTTCTTT
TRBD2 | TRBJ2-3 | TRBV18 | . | CASSPQRTRDTQYF | TGTGCCAGCTCACCGCAACGGACTAGAGATACGCAGTATTTT
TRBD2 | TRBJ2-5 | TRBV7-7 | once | CASSSGLAGGETQYF | TGTGCCAGCAGCTCGGGACTAGCGGGAGGGGAGACCCAGTACTTC
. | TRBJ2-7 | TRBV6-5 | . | CASSYSRVLEQYF | TGTGCCAGCAGTTACTCGAGGGTACTCGAGCAGTACTTC
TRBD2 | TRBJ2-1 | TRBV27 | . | CASSPPGRGAYNEQFF | TGTGCCAGCAGCCCCCCGGGACGGGGGGCCTACAATGAGCAGTTCTTC
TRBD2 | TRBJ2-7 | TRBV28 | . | CASRNGLAGAYEQYF | TGTGCCAGCAGAAACGGACTAGCGGGAGCCTACGAGCAGTACTTC
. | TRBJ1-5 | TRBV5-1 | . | CASSLGAGDYIQPQHF | TGCGCCAGCAGCTTGGGGGCAGGGGATTACATTCAGCCCCAGCATTTT
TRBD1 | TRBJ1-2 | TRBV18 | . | CASSPSQGSNYGYTF | TGTGCCAGCTCACCATCACAGGGGTCTAACTATGGCTACACCTTC
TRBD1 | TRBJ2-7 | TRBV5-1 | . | CASSPPDRVGEQYF | TGCGCCAGCAGCCCCCCTGACAGGGTAGGCGAGCAGTACTTC
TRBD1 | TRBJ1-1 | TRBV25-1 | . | CASRSTGVENTEAFF | TGTGCCAGCAGGTCGACAGGGGTAGAGAACACTGAAGCTTTCTTT
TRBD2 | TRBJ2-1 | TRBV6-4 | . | CASSGRVAGGFDEQFF | TGTGCCAGCAGTGGGAGGGTAGCGGGAGGGTTCGATGAGCAGTTCTTC
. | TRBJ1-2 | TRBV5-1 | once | CASSLGGRGSYTF | TGCGCCAGCAGCTTGGGAGGCAGGGGAAGCTACACCTTC
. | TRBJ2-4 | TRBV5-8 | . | CASSRRPSGNIQYF | TGTGCCAGCAGTCGTAGGCCTTCAGGGAACATTCAGTACTTC
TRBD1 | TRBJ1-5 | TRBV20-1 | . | CSASPGQTNQPQHF | TGCAGTGCTAGTCCGGGACAGACAAATCAGCCCCAGCATTTT
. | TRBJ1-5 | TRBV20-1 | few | CSATETVNQPQHF | TGCAGTGCTACTGAGACAGTCAATCAGCCCCAGCATTTT
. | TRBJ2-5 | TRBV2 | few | CASSDIWTQQETQYF | TGTGCCAGCAGTGATATTTGGACACAACAAGAGACCCAGTACTTC
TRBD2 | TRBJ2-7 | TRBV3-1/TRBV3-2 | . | CASSSGGGGSLEQYF | TGTGCCAGCAGTTCGGGAGGTGGCGGGAGTCTAGAGCAGTACTTC
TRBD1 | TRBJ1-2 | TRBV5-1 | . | CASSFGQDYGYTF | TGCGCCAGCAGCTTTGGACAGGACTATGGCTACACCTTC
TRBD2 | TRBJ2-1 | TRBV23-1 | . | CASSQFILAGGISYNEQFF | TGCGCCAGCAGTCAATTCATCCTAGCGGGGGGGATATCCTACAATGAGCAGTTCTTC
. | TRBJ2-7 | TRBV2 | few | CASKRTYYEQYF | TGTGCCAGCAAGCGGACCTACTACGAGCAGTACTTC
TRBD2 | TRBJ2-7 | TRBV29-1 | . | CSTSGGPSYEQYF | TGCAGCACGAGCGGGGGGCCTTCCTACGAGCAGTACTTC
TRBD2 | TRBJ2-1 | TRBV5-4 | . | CASRTSGRAFYNEQFF | TGTGCCAGCAGGACTAGCGGGAGGGCCTTTTACAATGAGCAGTTCTTC
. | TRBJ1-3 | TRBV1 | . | CTSSQGPSGNTIYF | TGCACCAGCAGCCAAGGGCCTTCTGGAAACACCATATATTTT
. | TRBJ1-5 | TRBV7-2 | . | CASSPQGLRNQPQHF | TGTGCCAGCAGCCCTCAGGGTCTGCGCAATCAGCCCCAGCATTTT
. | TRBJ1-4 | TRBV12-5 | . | CASGPPQGGNEKLFF | TGTGCTAGTGGTCCCCCACAGGGTGGGAATGAAAAACTGTTTTTT
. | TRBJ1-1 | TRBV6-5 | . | CASTRQMNTEAFF | TGTGCCAGCACGAGACAGATGAACACTGAAGCTTTCTTT
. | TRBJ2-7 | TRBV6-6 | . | CASSYFGGQYSYEQYF | TGTGCCAGCAGTTACTTCGGGGGACAGTACTCCTACGAGCAGTACTTC
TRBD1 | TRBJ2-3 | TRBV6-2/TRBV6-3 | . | CASSYPRGTVTDTQYF | TGTGCCAGCAGTTACCCTCGAGGGACAGTCACAGATACGCAGTATTTT
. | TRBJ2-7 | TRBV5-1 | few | CASSRTLESGAYSYEQYF | TGCGCCAGCAGCCGCACACTGGAGTCGGGAGCTTACTCCTACGAGCAGTACTTC
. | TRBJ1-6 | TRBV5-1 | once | CASSPAGSDVGNSPLHF | TGCGCCAGCAGCCCGGCAGGGTCGGACGTGGGTAATTCACCCCTCCACTTT
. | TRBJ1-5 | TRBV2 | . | CASREQGGRNQPQHF | TGTGCCAGCAGGGAACAGGGAGGGCGCAATCAGCCCCAGCATTTT
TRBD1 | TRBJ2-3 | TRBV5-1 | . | CASRQSGGPSTDTQYF | TGCGCCAGCAGGCAATCAGGGGGACCTAGCACAGATACGCAGTATTTT
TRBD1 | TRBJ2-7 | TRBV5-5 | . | CASSFGLPGQGLYEQYF | TGTGCCAGCAGCTTCGGGTTACCGGGACAGGGCCTCTACGAGCAGTACTTC
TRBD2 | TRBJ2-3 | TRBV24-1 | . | CATSATSGSTDTQYF | TGTGCCACCAGCGCTACTAGCGGCAGCACAGATACGCAGTATTTT
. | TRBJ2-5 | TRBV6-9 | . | CAGEGGSLKETQYF | TGTGCCGGGGAAGGTGGGAGTCTTAAAGAGACCCAGTACTTC
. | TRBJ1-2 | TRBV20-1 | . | CSASGGDGYTF | TGCAGTGCTAGTGGGGGGGATGGCTACACCTTC
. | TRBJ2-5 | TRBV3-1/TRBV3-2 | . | CASSQGLGWETQYF | TGTGCCAGCAGCCAAGGTCTGGGCTGGGAGACCCAGTACTTC
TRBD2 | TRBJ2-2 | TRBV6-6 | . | CASSLRTSGRMSGELFF | TGTGCCAGCAGTCTCCGGACTAGCGGGAGGATGAGCGGGGAGCTGTTTTTT
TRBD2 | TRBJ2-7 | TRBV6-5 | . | CASSREASGSYEQYF | TGTGCCAGCAGCCGCGAGGCTAGCGGGAGCTACGAGCAGTACTTC
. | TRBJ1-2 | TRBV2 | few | CASSVGGGGYTF | TGTGCCAGCAGTGTGGGGGGTGGAGGCTACACCTTC
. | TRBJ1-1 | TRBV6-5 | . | CASRLYGMNTEAFF | TGTGCCAGCAGACTATACGGGATGAACACTGAAGCTTTCTTT
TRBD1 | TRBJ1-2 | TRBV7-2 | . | CASSLDGTGSYGYTF | TGTGCCAGCAGCTTAGACGGGACAGGGAGCTATGGCTACACCTTC